What follows describes a single TCR beta chain. The CDR3 runs to 14 residues. V lost 3 bases to trimming and J lost 8 bases, with 13 bases between them. These data belong to a study of blood T cells in healthy people across ages. For the second PCR, which ran for about 7 to 12 cycles, a sample-barcoded 5' primer and a J-beta primer mix were used. TCRdb ran MiXCR on the 5' RACE reads and lists one entry per CDR3 protein. The table shows 1 million or so distinct CDR3 sequences, with 45% occurring only once. This TCR came from a woman aged 60-75 years in good health. The chain carries TRBV12-3 or TRBV12-4 and TRBJ1-4; D perhaps matches TRBD1 (5 bases). Sequencing was carried out using blood. The CDR3 here is CASSLARVSEKLFF. The CDR3 DNA reads as TGTGCCAGCAGTTTGGCCAGGGTGAGCGAAAAACTGTTTTTT.